These 14 T cell receptor beta chains originate from one sample sequenced in a study of T cells after yellow fever vaccination. MiXCR was run by TCRdb on the 5' RACE reads, yielding one entry per CDR3 protein. Seen here are 100,000 to 150,000 distinct CDR3 sequences, about 7% observed once, and the top ten hold around 2.6%. The specimen comprised CD4+ T cells sorted from PBMCs, sampled roughly 10 days after the first yellow fever vaccination. The receptors were sampled from a man aged 18-30 years who received the YFV17D yellow fever vaccine.

This clonotype has at least ten counts. The chain is built from TRBV7-2 and TRBJ2-5; maybe TRBD2 (5 bases). Trimming stripped 1 base from V and 2 bases from J, with 11 bases between. Germline V lookup: CDR1 SGHTA, CDR2 FQGNSA. The CDR3 runs to 15 residues. In DNA form, the CDR3 reads TGTGCCAGCAGCTTAGATGGAGGACGGCAAGAGACCCAGTACTTC. Its protein product is CASSLDGGRQETQYF.

Remarks on this clonotype: One base away lies a much larger clone, so this may be a sequencing read error. The CDR3 DNA sequence: TGTACCAGCAGCTTGTTTCGGGGGGGTATAACGACCCAGTACTTC. It specifies CTSSLFRGGITTQYF. The chain is built from TRBV11-2 and TRBJ2-5; 8 nucleotides align to TRBD2. Looked up from germline, CDR1 is SGHAT and CDR2 is FQNNGV. The CDR3 covers 15 residues.

This clonotype was counted many times. This sequence joins TRBV25-1 and TRBJ1-1, with 7 positions matching TRBD1. The CDR3 extends over 12 amino acids. V lost 5 bases to trimming and J lost 4 bases; unmatched junction nucleotides: 1. Germline values: CDR1 MGHDK, CDR2 SYGVNS. The CDR3: CASSWDSTEAFF. CDR3 bases: TGTGCCAGCAGTTGGGACAGCACTGAAGCTTTCTTT.

This clonotype has at least ten counts. This chain links TRBV9 with TRBJ2-1; D perhaps matches TRBD2 (6 bases). CDR1 and CDR2 (germline): SGDLS, YYNGEE. The CDR3 length is 13 residues. The germline V and J ends were trimmed by 3 bases and 9 bases, with 13 bases remaining between them. In DNA form, the CDR3 reads TGTGCCAGCAGCGGTTCGTGGGGAGGTGAGCAGTTCTTC. This sequence encodes CASSGSWGGEQFF.

This clonotype was recorded at least ten times. This chain connects TRBV7-2 to TRBJ1-6, with 12 bases lining up with TRBD1. CDR3 length: 15 amino acids. The germline gives CDR1 SGHTA, CDR2 FQGNSA. V was clipped by 5 bases and J by 12 bases; unmatched bases: 8. The DNA of the CDR3 is TGTGCCAGCAGCACAGGGACAGGGGGCTTGGGACCCCTCCACTTT. Amino acids: CASSTGTGGLGPLHF.

Only one count was recorded for this clonotype. The chain couples TRBV6-1 to TRBJ2-5, with TRBD2 matching over 12 bases. The length of the CDR3 is 16 residues. Germline trimming cut 5 bases from V and 5 bases from J; bases unmatched to any gene: 9. The V gene's germline CDR1 is MNHNS and CDR2 SASEGT. DNA for the CDR3: TGTGCCAGCAGTAGCGGACTAGCGGGGAGGTGGGAGACCCAGTACTTC. Translation: CASSSGLAGRWETQYF.

This clonotype came up many times. The chain combines TRBV5-4 with TRBJ2-3; D may correspond to TRBD1 or TRBD2 (5 bases each). The CDR3 runs 13 residues. Trimming removed 6 bases at V and 2 bases at J, with 10 bases between. Germline CDR1 and CDR2: SGHNT and YYREEE (reference sequence). The CDR3 is CASTPGPTDTQYF. Written as DNA, the CDR3 is TGTGCCAGCACCCCGGGGCCCACAGATACGCAGTATTTT.

The chain carries TRBV20-1 and TRBJ1-2; D unclear. This CDR3 is built from 13 residues. In germline, CDR1 is DFQATT, CDR2 SNEGSKA (reference sequence). Trimming removed 8 bases from V and 3 bases from J, with 16 bases in between. The CDR3 protein is CSLEGSVDYGYTF. Written as DNA, the CDR3 is TGCAGTTTAGAGGGATCAGTTGACTATGGCTACACCTTC.

This clonotype was recorded many times. The chain couples TRBV5-1 to TRBJ2-2, with 7 bases lining up with TRBD1. Germline trimming cut 4 bases from V and 6 bases from J; bases unmatched to any gene: 9. The CDR3 is 15 amino acids. The germline gives CDR1 SGHRS, CDR2 YFSETQ. The chain's CDR3 is CASSVQGMDSGELFF. As DNA, the CDR3 is TGCGCCAGCAGCGTACAGGGGATGGATTCCGGGGAGCTGTTTTTT.

This clonotype was observed at least ten times. The genes are TRBV11-2 and TRBJ1-1, with unresolved D. The ends were cut back, 0 bases at V and 6 bases at J, with 11 bases in the middle. Germline CDR1 is SGHAT and CDR2 is FQNNGV. CDR3 length: 14 residues. The CDR3 region has the DNA TGTGCCAGCAGCTTAGATCCGACAAGACCTGAAGCTTTCTTT. Amino acid sequence: CASSLDPTRPEAFF.

The V and J genes are TRBV7-2 and TRBJ2-3; the match to TRBD2 covers 8 bases. Germline CDR1 SGHTA, CDR2 FQGNSA. This CDR3 has 16 residues. V trimming: 3 bases; J trimming: 1 base; junction bases outside the gene matches: 6. As DNA, the CDR3 is TGTGCCAGCAGCTTGGGGGCGGGGGGCGGCACAGATACGCAGTATTTT. This codes for CASSLGAGGGTDTQYF.

This clonotype has only a few counts. The CDR3 DNA is TGCAGTGCTAGAGATCTAAGAGACAGAGGCTACAATGAGCAGTTCTTC. Translation: CSARDLRDRGYNEQFF. The V call is TRBV20-1, the J call TRBJ2-1, with TRBD1 as a possible D gene (5 bases). Germline values: CDR1 DFQATT, CDR2 SNEGSKA (reference sequence). V shed 0 bases and J shed 3 bases, with 15 bases lying between them. The CDR3 loop spans 16 amino acids.

Concerning this clonotype: A much larger clone lies a single base off, so this may be a read error. The chain couples TRBV5-1 to TRBJ2-5, with a weak D call TRBD1 (5 bases). CDR3 length: 14 amino acids. CDR1 and CDR2 from the germline V gene are SGHRS and YFSETQ. Trimming stripped 2 bases from V and 3 bases from J, with 11 bases between. The DNA of the CDR3 is TGCGCCAGCAGCTTAAAACAGACAGAAGAGACCCAGTACTTC. Translating it yields CASSLKQTEETQYF. The full variable domain, with the rest looked up from reference TRBV5-1 and TRBJ2-5, is KAGVTQTPRYLIKTRGQQVTLSCSPISGHRSVSWYQQTPGQGLQFLFEYFSETQRNKGNFPGRFSGRQFSNSRSEMNVSTLELGDSALYLCASSLKQTEETQYFGPGTRLLVL.

A word on this clonotype: Given a much more abundant clone one base away, this may be a read error. This chain connects TRBV24-1 to TRBJ2-4; D is ambiguous. The germline gives CDR1 KGHDR, CDR2 SFDVKD. There are 11 residues in the CDR3. This CDR3 reads CAHENQNTQYF. The CDR3 DNA reads as TGTGCCCACGAGAACCAAAACACTCAGTACTTC.